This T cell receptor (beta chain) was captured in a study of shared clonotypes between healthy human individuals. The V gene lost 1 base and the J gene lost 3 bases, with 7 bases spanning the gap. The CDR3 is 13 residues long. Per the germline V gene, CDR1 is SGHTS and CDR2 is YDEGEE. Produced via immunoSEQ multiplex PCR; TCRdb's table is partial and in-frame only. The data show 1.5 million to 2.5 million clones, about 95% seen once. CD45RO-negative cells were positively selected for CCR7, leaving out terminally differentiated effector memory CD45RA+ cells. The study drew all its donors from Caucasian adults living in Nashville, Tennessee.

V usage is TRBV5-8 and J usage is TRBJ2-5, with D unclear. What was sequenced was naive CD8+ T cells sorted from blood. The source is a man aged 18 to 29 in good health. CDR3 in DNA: TGTGCCAGCAGCTTGAGTGCAGAAGAGACCCAGTACTTC. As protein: CASSLSAEETQYF.